This TCR beta chain was profiled in a study of T cells in Graves' hyperthyroidism and ophthalmopathy. V lost 5 bases to trimming and J lost 4 bases; unmatched junction nucleotides: 8. CDR3 length equals 15 residues. Germline V gene sequence: CDR1 SGHAT, CDR2 FQNNGV. Study results and caveats: Most expanded thyroid clonotypes above 0.001 also appeared in blood.

Amplification of TCR beta CDR3 regions was performed using RNA transcripts as template. First-round RT-PCR targeting the TCR CDR3 was performed with the HTBI primer set. TCRdb reanalysed the multiplex PCR reads using MiXCR and keeps one entry per CDR3 protein. The data show some 250,000 distinct CDR3 sequences, just over 14% seen once. This clonotype was seen many times. Its antigen is currently unknown. The source of the PBMCs was around 9 ml of fresh peripheral blood. The TCR sequence derives from a woman between 35 and 50 years old with Graves' hyperthyroidism that later progressed to Graves' ophthalmopathy. The chain combines TRBV11-2 with TRBJ2-5; 9 bases are a match to TRBD1. The specimen sequenced was blood. In DNA, the CDR3 is TGTGCCAGCAGCACAGTGACAGGGGGGATAGAGACCCAGTACTTC. It yields the protein CASSTVTGGIETQYF.